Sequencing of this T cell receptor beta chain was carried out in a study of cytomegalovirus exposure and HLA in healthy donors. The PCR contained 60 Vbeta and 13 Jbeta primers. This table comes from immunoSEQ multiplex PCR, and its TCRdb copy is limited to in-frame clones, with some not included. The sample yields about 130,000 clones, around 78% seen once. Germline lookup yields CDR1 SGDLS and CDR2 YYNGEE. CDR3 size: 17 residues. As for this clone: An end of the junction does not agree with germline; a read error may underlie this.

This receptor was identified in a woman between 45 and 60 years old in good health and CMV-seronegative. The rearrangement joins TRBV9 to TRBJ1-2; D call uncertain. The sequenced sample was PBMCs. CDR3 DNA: TGTGCCAGCAGCGTATCGTCGGGGAGGCACTCTAACTATGGCTACCCCTTC. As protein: CASSVSSGRHSNYGYPF.